The 32 T cell receptor beta chains below come from one sample, sequenced in a study of T cell responses to AZD1222 COVID-19 vaccine. Assay used: immunoSEQ multiplex PCR; TCRdb lists only in-frame clones, some missing. The sample lists 100,000 to 150,000 clones, 65% to 90% occurring once. The sequencing here drew on peripheral blood, taken on day 0 of AZD1222 vaccination. The origin of the receptors is an adult in good health.

V gene TRBV10-3 combines with J gene TRBJ1-1; D may be TRBD1 (5 bases). The CDR3 is made up of 13 amino acids. Germline CDR1 ENHRY, CDR2 SYGVKD. With 0 bases removed from V and 11 bases from J, the gap between germline ends came to 13 bases. CDR3 sequence (DNA): TGTGCCATCAGTGAGTCCTTATGGGGGTACGCTTTCTTT. Translated, it gives CAISESLWGYAFF.

The chain is built from TRBV10-2 and TRBJ2-7; D gene ambiguous. The CDR3 contains 14 residues. Germline values: CDR1 WSHSY, CDR2 SAAADI. V lost 4 bases, J lost 3 bases, and 13 bases lay in between. CDR3 amino acids: CASSGLGRNYEQYF. DNA of the CDR3: TGCGCCAGCAGTGGCCTTGGCAGGAACTACGAGCAGTACTTC.

The chain couples TRBV18 to TRBJ1-6; D is uncertain. V shed 3 bases and J shed 7 bases, with 13 bases lying between them. The CDR3 is 15 residues long. The germline gives CDR1 KGHSH, CDR2 LQKENI. CDR3 sequence: CASSPLDGLNSPLHF. The DNA for the CDR3 is TGTGCCAGCTCACCCTTGGACGGTTTAAATTCACCCCTCCACTTT.

The gene calls are TRBV29-1 and TRBJ2-7; 7 bases fit TRBD1. The CDR3 has 18 amino acids. The J segment lost 5 bases and the V segment lost 5 bases, leaving 24 bases of the junction unmatched. The germline gives CDR1 SQVTM, CDR2 ANQGSEA. CDR3 nucleotides: TGCAGCGTTCCCTCCCGAGGGGGCAGGGGAATATTCTACGACGAGCAGTACTTC. Protein: CSVPSRGGRGIFYDEQYF.

This clone was seen just once. The chain has TRBV5-1 and TRBJ2-1; 16 bases line up with TRBD2. Germline V lookup: CDR1 SGHRS, CDR2 YFSETQ. V trimming: 4 bases; J trimming: 7 bases; junction bases outside the gene matches: 17. The CDR3 extends over 20 amino acids. Here the CDR3 reads CASSPRPPGTSGGAGNEQFF. The CDR3 DNA reads as TGCGCCAGCAGCCCCCGTCCCCCCGGGACTAGCGGGGGGGCGGGGAATGAGCAGTTCTTC.

The chain joins TRBV12-3 or TRBV12-4 to TRBJ2-2; D ambiguous. Trimming removed 0 bases from V and 9 bases from J, with 8 bases in between. The CDR3 covers 13 residues. This chain's CDR3 is CASSLASPRELFF. The CDR3 region has the DNA TGTGCCAGCAGTTTAGCTTCACCACGGGAGCTGTTTTTT.

The chain employs TRBV9 and TRBJ2-5, with D possibly matching TRBD1 (5 bases). This CDR3 comprises 15 residues. The ends were cut back, 0 bases at V and 2 bases at J, with 11 bases in the middle. Germline lookup yields CDR1 SGDLS and CDR2 YYNGEE. CDR3 DNA sequence: TGTGCCAGCAGCGTAGTTGGGGCGGAACAAGAGACCCAGTACTTC. Translating gives CASSVVGAEQETQYF.

The chain carries TRBV15 and TRBJ1-2, with D uncertain. Deletions cut 4 bases from V and 5 bases from J, with 14 bases between. CDR1 and CDR2 from the germline V gene are LNHNV and YYDKDF (reference sequence). CDR3 length: 14 residues. CDR3 bases: TGTGCCACCAGCAAGGGAACGGATATTTATGGCTACACCTTC. This sequence encodes CATSKGTDIYGYTF.

J is TRBJ1-5 and V is TRBV11-2; 7 bases are a match to TRBD1. This CDR3 region has 15 residues. The junction had 5 bases not matched to a gene; V was cut back by 1 base and J by 5 bases. Germline CDR1 reads SGHAT; CDR2 reads FQNNGV. As DNA, the CDR3 is TGTGCCAGCAGCTTAGGGGGGACAGCCCATCAGCCCCAGCATTTT. Translation gives CASSLGGTAHQPQHF.

The chain couples TRBV4-2 to TRBJ1-5, with D hard to call. Trimming stripped 0 bases from V and 4 bases from J, with 22 bases between. The CDR3 is 19 residues long. Germline CDR1 and CDR2: LGHNA and YNFKEQ. This CDR3 reads CASSQDRMWNREGNQPQHF. The CDR3 region has the DNA TGTGCCAGCAGCCAAGACAGGATGTGGAACCGAGAGGGTAATCAGCCCCAGCATTTT.

This rearrangement joins TRBV7-2 to TRBJ2-7; TRBD2 might be the D (5 bases). The V end lost 5 bases, the J end lost 10 bases, and 9 bases lay between the germline ends. The CDR3 sequence is 10 residues long. Germline V CDR1 and CDR2: SGHTA, FQGNSA. The CDR3 bases are TGTGCCAGCAGCCGGGGTAAACAGTACTTC. The encoded protein is CASSRGKQYF. Full variable domain (outside the CDR3, taken from reference TRBV7-2 and TRBJ2-7): GAGVSQSPSNKVTEKGKDVELRCDPISGHTALYWYRQSLGQGLEFLIYFQGNSAPDKSGLPSDRFSAERTGGSVSTLTIQRTQQEDSAVYLCASSRGKQYFGPGTRLTVT.

The chain's CDR3 is CANGQYNQPQHF. CDR3 bases: TGTGCCAACGGACAGTACAATCAGCCCCAGCATTTT. V gene TRBV10-3 combines with J gene TRBJ1-5; a weak D match, TRBD1 (6 bases). CDR3 length: 12 amino acids. The V and J ends lost 10 bases and 3 bases respectively, with 10 bases between them. Germline V lookup: CDR1 ENHRY, CDR2 SYGVKD.

The chain recombines TRBV11-2 with TRBJ2-1; D is uncertain. Germline lookup yields CDR1 SGHAT and CDR2 FQNNGV. There are 12 residues in the CDR3. V gave up 2 bases and J gave up 3 bases, with 2 bases separating them. CDR3 amino acids: CASSLIYNEQFF. For the CDR3, the DNA is TGTGCCAGCAGCTTAATCTACAATGAGCAGTTCTTC.

The chain combines TRBV4-3 with TRBJ1-2; 8 bases fit TRBD1. CDR1 is LGHNA, CDR2 YSLEER, per germline. The CDR3 is 16 residues long. V shed 0 bases and J 7 bases; nucleotides not matched to a gene: 10. CDR3 sequence (DNA): TGCGCCAGCAGCCAAGATCCGGAGACAGGGGCTGGTGGCTACACCTTC. Translated: CASSQDPETGAGGYTF.

The genes are TRBV6-5 and TRBJ2-3, with a tentative D call TRBD1 (5 bases). Trimming left V 10 bases short and J 1 base short, with 12 bases between. This CDR3 has 13 residues. Germline loops: CDR1 MNHEY, CDR2 SVGAGI. In nucleotides, the CDR3 is TGTGCCACAGGGATCTGGGGCACAGATACGCAGTATTTT. Protein sequence: CATGIWGTDTQYF.

The chain uses TRBV6-6 and TRBJ1-1; 11 bases match TRBD1. The germline CDR1 and CDR2 sequences are MNHNY and SVGAGI (reference sequence). The CDR3 is 15 amino acids. V trimming: 5 bases; J trimming: 6 bases; junction bases outside the gene matches: 8. CDR3 coding DNA: TGTGCCAGCAGTATGAGGACAGGGGGCGCGCCTGAAGCTTTCTTT. This translates into CASSMRTGGAPEAFF.

This clone was detected a few times. V is TRBV7-8 and J is TRBJ1-1, with 7 bases fitting TRBD1. The V gene end was trimmed by 2 bases and the J gene end by 4 bases; junction bases not matched to a gene: 7. CDR1 is SGHVS and CDR2 is FQNEAQ in the germline V gene. The CDR3 is 15 residues long. Written as DNA, the CDR3 is TGTGCCAGCAGCTTAAGTAGAGGGGGCTTCACTGAAGCTTTCTTT. Translation: CASSLSRGGFTEAFF.

The V gene is TRBV7-9, the J gene TRBJ2-2; 9 bases are a match to TRBD1. The CDR3 loop spans 14 amino acids. Looked up from germline, CDR1 is SEHNR and CDR2 is FQNEAQ (reference sequence). J gave up 6 bases and V 3 bases, and 2 bases lay outside the gene matches. The CDR3 nucleotides read TGTGCCAGCAGCTTTACAGGGGGCTCCGGGGAGCTGTTTTTT. Its protein is CASSFTGGSGELFF.

V and J are TRBV7-2 and TRBJ1-2, with D possibly being TRBD1 (6 bases). Trimming cost V 4 bases and J 0 bases, with 12 bases left between them. Germline assignment: CDR1 SGHTA and CDR2 FQGNSA. The CDR3 consists of 15 residues. CDR3 region: CASSSQTGPNYGYTF. The CDR3 region has the DNA TGTGCCAGCAGCTCCCAGACAGGACCTAACTATGGCTACACCTTC.

V usage is TRBV20-1 and J usage is TRBJ2-7; TRBD2 matches at 8 bases. The germline V gene has CDR1 DFQATT and CDR2 SNEGSKA (reference sequence). The CDR3 extends over 13 amino acids. V gave up 3 bases and J gave up 6 bases; unmatched junction bases: 7. The CDR3 protein is CSASEGTRTEQYF. The CDR3 bases are TGCAGTGCTAGTGAGGGGACTAGGACCGAGCAGTACTTC.

The table lists this clone with a few counts. The chain has TRBV11-1 and TRBJ2-5; D is unclear. Germline V gene lookup returns CDR1 SGHAT and CDR2 FQDESV (reference sequence). CDR3 length equals 12 residues. The V and J ends lost 1 base and 5 bases respectively, with 5 bases between them. CDR3 amino acids: CASSLVEETQYF. In DNA form, the CDR3 reads TGTGCCAGCAGCTTAGTCGAGGAGACCCAGTACTTC.

This chain joins TRBV2 and TRBJ1-1; 9 nucleotides match TRBD1. After removal of 10 bases from V and 4 bases from J, the junction contained 7 bases not matched to a gene. The CDR3 spans 13 residues. The germline V gene has CDR1 SNHLY and CDR2 FYNNEI. The CDR3 sequence: CANQQGAGTEAFF. DNA for the CDR3: TGTGCCAATCAACAGGGGGCGGGCACTGAAGCTTTCTTT. The complete variable domain, with remaining parts taken from reference TRBV2 and TRBJ1-1, reads EPEVTQTPSHQVTQMGQEVILRCVPISNHLYFYWYRQILGQKVEFLVSFYNNEISEKSEIFDDQFSVERPDGSNFTLKIRSTKLEDSAMYFCANQQGAGTEAFFGQGTRLTVV.

This CDR3 is CASSGRGPEAFF. The CDR3 DNA is TGTGCCAGCAGTGGGAGGGGACCCGAAGCTTTCTTT. J is TRBJ1-1 and V is TRBV2, with D perhaps matching TRBD1 (5 bases). This CDR3 region has 12 residues. Trimming removed 4 bases from V and 8 bases from J, with 11 bases in between. The germline CDR1 and CDR2 sequences are SNHLY and FYNNEI.

In nucleotides, the CDR3 is TGTGCCAGCAGCACCGGGAGGGCCGGGGAGCTGTTTTTT. Protein product: CASSTGRAGELFF. V and J are TRBV11-2 and TRBJ2-2; 8 bases line up with TRBD2. Germline trimming cut 5 bases from V and 6 bases from J; bases unmatched to any gene: 2. The CDR3 is 13 residues long. Looked up from germline, CDR1 is SGHAT and CDR2 is FQNNGV. The variable domain in full, with the rest retrieved from reference TRBV11-2 and TRBJ2-2, is EAGVAQSPRYKIIEKRQSVAFWCNPISGHATLYWYQQILGQGPKLLIQFQNNGVVDDSQLPKDRFSAERLKGVDSTLKIQPAKLEDSAVYLCASSTGRAGELFFGEGSRLTVL.

J is TRBJ2-7 and V is TRBV19; 10 nucleotides line up with TRBD2. The CDR3 is 16 residues long. J lost 2 bases, V lost 7 bases, and 11 bases had no gene match. Germline CDR1 and CDR2: LNHDA and SQIVND (reference sequence). The CDR3 reads CASTLSGSGGTYEQYF. The CDR3 DNA reads as TGTGCCAGTACATTAAGCGGTAGCGGGGGGACCTACGAGCAGTACTTC.

The rearrangement joins TRBV5-1 to TRBJ1-2, with 7 bases fitting TRBD1. The V and J ends lost 2 bases and 0 bases, in that order; junction bases with no gene match: 1. The germline CDR1 and CDR2 sequences are SGHRS and YFSETQ. The CDR3 extends over 14 amino acids. Here the CDR3 reads CASSLQGSNYGYTF. In nucleotides, the CDR3 is TGCGCCAGCAGCTTACAGGGGTCTAACTATGGCTACACCTTC. Together with reference TRBV5-1 and TRBJ1-2, the CDR3 gives the full variable domain: KAGVTQTPRYLIKTRGQQVTLSCSPISGHRSVSWYQQTPGQGLQFLFEYFSETQRNKGNFPGRFSGRQFSNSRSEMNVSTLELGDSALYLCASSLQGSNYGYTFGSGTRLTVV.

V and J are TRBV9 and TRBJ1-2; the D gene is possibly TRBD1 (5 bases). Trimming left V 0 bases short and J 1 base short, with 7 bases between. Germline V gene data show CDR1 as SGDLS and CDR2 as YYNGEE. This CDR3 contains 14 residues. The CDR3 loop is CASSVGDSNYGYTF. The CDR3 bases are TGTGCCAGCAGCGTAGGTGACAGTAACTATGGCTACACCTTC.

This chain connects TRBV7-9 to TRBJ2-7; 10 nucleotides match TRBD1. The germline V gene has CDR1 SEHNR and CDR2 FQNEAQ (reference sequence). The CDR3 totals 14 residues. The trim removed 7 bases at V and 1 base at J, leaving 4 bases unmatched. The CDR3 region has the DNA TGTGCCAGCACCGCGGACAGGGGGTCCTACGAGCAGTACTTC. It yields the protein CASTADRGSYEQYF.

The V gene is TRBV13, the J gene TRBJ2-6; TRBD1 or TRBD2 may be the D gene (6 bases each). Looked up from germline, CDR1 is PRHDT and CDR2 is FYEKMQ (reference sequence). This CDR3 has 17 residues. V was shortened by 1 base and J by 0 bases, with 10 bases between the two germline ends. The CDR3 nucleotides read TGTGCCAGCAGCTTAGTAGGGGGGATCTCTGGGGCCAACGTCCTGACTTTC. As protein: CASSLVGGISGANVLTF.

CDR3 nucleotides: TGTGCCAGCAGTTTACTCGGATCGGGCACTGAAGCTTTCTTT. Its translation: CASSLLGSGTEAFF. This chain links TRBV28 with TRBJ1-1, with unresolved D. From germline, CDR1 is MDHEN and CDR2 SYDVKM. The CDR3 consists of 14 residues. Trimming cost V 2 bases and J 4 bases, with 11 bases left between them.

The V gene is TRBV3-1 (or the pseudogene TRBV3-2), the J gene TRBJ1-6, with D uncertain. This CDR3 has 14 residues. Germline lookup yields CDR1 LGHDT and CDR2 YNNKEL (reference sequence). V lost 7 bases and J lost 7, with 14 bases in between. Written as DNA, the CDR3 is TGTGCCAGCAAGCGTAGGCACCAGAATTCACCCCTCCACTTT. Its translation: CASKRRHQNSPLHF.

In DNA, the CDR3 is TGTGCCAGCAGTGAATGGGGTTTTCGGTACTTC. It translates to CASSEWGFRYF. This rearrangement joins TRBV6-1 to TRBJ2-5, with D unclear. The CDR3 is 11 residues long. V was clipped by 2 bases and J by 13 bases, with 11 bases between them. Germline-derived CDR1 and CDR2 are MNHNS and SASEGT.